A selection of T cell receptor beta chains follows, all from one sample in a study of OX40 agonist ivuxolimab in advanced cancers. TCRdb keeps only in-frame clones here, not all; method: immunoSEQ multiplex PCR. The repertoire holds tens of thousands of clones, 75% to 95% seen once, with more than 5.5% in the top ten. Source: CD4+ or CD8+ T cells sorted from blood, taken in a trial of the OX40 agonist ivuxolimab. Receptors were obtained from an adult with an advanced solid tumor such as melanoma, head and neck, liver or kidney cancer. CDR3s include the opening cysteine and the closing phenylalanine or tryptophan. D genes are given only for firm matches. Size is stated for part of the rows, as once, few or many counts, or as a class when the clone is expanded.

>.|TRBJ2-7|.|TRBV30
CAWSIGGFSYEQYF
TGTGCCTGGAGTATCGGCGGTTTCTCCTACGAGCAGTACTTC
>.|TRBJ1-1|TRBD1|TRBV19
CASSPRDRGSDGTEAFF
TGTGCCAGTAGCCCCCGGGACAGGGGATCGGATGGAACTGAAGCTTTCTTT
>.|TRBJ2-2|.|TRBV19
CASTWGSGELFF
TGTGCCAGTACCTGGGGGTCCGGGGAGCTGTTTTTT
>.|TRBJ1-2|TRBD1|TRBV5-1
CASSLSDRAGCTF
TGCGCCAGCAGCTTGTCGGACAGGGCGGGCTGCACCTTC
>.|TRBJ2-3|.|TRBV30
CAWSVTGSPDTQYF
TGTGCCTGGAGTGTAACCGGGAGTCCAGATACGCAGTATTTT
>.|TRBJ2-7|.|TRBV10-1
CASSESSGPKDEQYF
TGCGCCAGCAGTGAGTCTAGCGGCCCTAAAGACGAGCAGTACTTC
>.|TRBJ2-5|.|TRBV7-9
CASSGRVGGAVETQYF
TGTGCCAGCAGCGGACGGGTTGGTGGGGCCGTCGAGACCCAGTACTTC
>.|TRBJ2-3|.|TRBV7-3
CASSPRDSGTDTQYF
TGTGCCAGCAGCCCTAGGGACTCAGGCACAGATACGCAGTATTTT
>.|TRBJ1-1|.|TRBV6-5
CASSTGSTEAFF
TGTGCCAGCAGCACGGGAAGCACTGAAGCTTTCTTT
>.|TRBJ1-1|.|TRBV2
CASSTGTEAFF
TGTGCCAGCAGTACAGGGACTGAAGCTTTCTTT
>.|TRBJ1-2|.|TRBV5-6
CASSLYVRIGPANGYTF
TGTGCCAGCAGCTTGTATGTAAGAATCGGGCCAGCAAATGGCTACACCTTC
>.|TRBJ2-7|.|TRBV6-1
CASSEIGGTYEQYF
TGTGCCAGCAGTGAAATTGGGGGGACCTACGAGCAGTACTTC
>few|TRBJ2-7|.|TRBV6-1
CASSYEHYEQYF
TGTGCCAGCAGTTATGAGCACTACGAGCAGTACTTC
>.|TRBJ2-4|TRBD1|TRBV5-1
CASSLAETGTKNIQYF
TGCGCCAGCAGCTTGGCCGAGACAGGGACCAAAAACATTCAGTACTTC
>.|TRBJ2-1|TRBD2|TRBV29-1
CSVDTSGINNEQFF
TGCAGCGTTGATACTAGCGGGATAAACAATGAGCAGTTCTTC
>.|TRBJ2-2|TRBD2|TRBV7-9
CASSLPAGGSTGELFF
TGTGCCAGCAGCTTACCAGCGGGGGGCAGCACCGGGGAGCTGTTTTTT
>.|TRBJ2-7|.|TRBV21-1
CAKAGEGRYEQYF
TGTGCCAAAGCCGGGGAGGGTAGGTACGAGCAGTACTTC
>few|TRBJ1-2|.|TRBV7-2
CASSLAGNYGYTF
TGTGCCAGCAGCTTAGCTGGGAACTATGGCTACACCTTC
>.|TRBJ2-5|.|TRBV5-1
CASSLSSRQETQYF
TGCGCCAGCAGCTTGTCTAGTAGGCAAGAGACCCAGTACTTC
>.|TRBJ1-2|.|TRBV18
CASSPPVQAYGYTF
TGTGCCAGCTCACCACCGGTACAGGCCTATGGCTACACCTTC
>.|TRBJ1-1|.|TRBV30
CAWSITGVTEAFF
TGTGCCTGGAGTATCACGGGAGTGACTGAAGCTTTCTTT
>.|TRBJ2-5|.|TRBV10-3
CAIRPTGPQETQYF
TGTGCCATCAGACCAACGGGACCGCAAGAGACCCAGTACTTC
>.|TRBJ1-6|.|TRBV2
CASSVLSPLHF
TGTGCCAGCAGTGTATTGTCACCCCTCCACTTT
>.|TRBJ2-5|.|TRBV7-3
CASTRSFRGETQYF
TGTGCCAGCACCCGGTCCTTTCGAGGAGAGACCCAGTACTTC
>.|TRBJ1-4|TRBD1|TRBV27
CASSFRGQTNEKLFF
TGTGCCAGCAGTTTTCGGGGACAGACCAATGAAAAACTGTTTTTT
>.|TRBJ1-6|.|TRBV28
CASSLSQGYSPLHF
TGTGCCAGCAGTTTATCTCAGGGGTATTCACCCCTCCACTTT
>.|TRBJ2-2|.|TRBV9
CASSVEVIGELFF
TGTGCCAGCAGCGTAGAGGTTATCGGGGAGCTGTTTTTT
>.|TRBJ1-2|.|TRBV10-2
CASSELHGYTF
TGCGCCAGCAGTGAGCTCCATGGCTACACCTTC
>.|TRBJ2-1|.|TRBV11-2
CASSLEAGMEQFF
TGTGCCAGCAGCTTAGAAGCAGGTATGGAGCAGTTCTTC
>.|TRBJ2-7|.|TRBV5-8
CASSLKAESYEQYF
TGTGCCAGCAGCTTAAAGGCGGAATCCTACGAGCAGTACTTC